This T cell receptor beta chain emerged from a study of chronic HIV infection and antiretroviral therapy. This clonotype was seen a handful of times. TCRdb itself ran the 5' RACE reads through MiXCR, one entry per CDR3 protein. The sample lists 45,000 to 60,000 distinct CDR3 sequences, about a fifth occurring once. The sequenced sample consisted of peripheral blood. This receptor was obtained from an adult who had HIV and had not received antiretroviral therapy, or was an uninfected healthy control (not recorded which).

The CDR3 loop is CASIQGWESEQYF. The CDR3 region has the DNA TGTGCCAGCATTCAGGGGTGGGAATCCGAGCAGTACTTC. The chain joins TRBV28 to TRBJ2-7, with a possible D match to TRBD1 (6 bases). V dropped 7 bases and J dropped 6 bases, with 16 bases sitting between them. This CDR3 contains 13 residues. Germline V gene lookup returns CDR1 MDHEN and CDR2 SYDVKM.